A selection of T cell receptor beta chains follows, all from one sample in a study of T cells in Graves' hyperthyroidism and ophthalmopathy. TCRdb used MiXCR to reprocess the multiplex PCR reads, holding one entry per CDR3 protein. The sample lists approximately 400,000 distinct CDR3 sequences; around 15% were seen once. Sequenced sample: blood. These receptors originate from a man aged 45-65 years with Graves' ophthalmopathy. Each CDR3 is given with its conserved first and last residue.

TRBJ2-7 | TRBV5-5 | CASSWSEGYEQYF
TRBJ2-3 | TRBV9 | CASSVTSGGSSRDTQYF
TRBJ2-7 | TRBV28 | CASSSPIPYEQYF
TRBJ2-3 | TRBV10-3 | CAIRGQGSDTQYF
TRBJ2-1 | TRBV9 | CASSPSRDEQFF
TRBJ2-3 | TRBV27 | CASSRTSGSLGTDTQYF
TRBJ2-7 | TRBV5-8 | CASSFPDRGYEQYF
TRBJ2-5 | TRBV10-1 | CATNGLAGAWDF
TRBJ1-2 | TRBV15 | CATSRARGIGNYGYTF
TRBJ1-2 | TRBV4-1 | CASSVRTGESYTF
TRBJ2-2 | TRBV24-1 | CATSDLREAPGGELFF
TRBJ2-1 | TRBV28 | CASRVGAVRNEQFF
TRBJ2-5 | TRBV3-1 | CASSHRLAGGGETQYF
TRBJ1-2 | TRBV27 | CASSLSVGGSYGYTF
TRBJ1-1 | TRBV5-8 | CASSARIHTEAFF
TRBJ2-3 | TRBV20-1 | CSAPRSSGFVADTQYF
TRBJ2-1 | TRBV10-3 | CAISEKSTGGLYNEQFF
TRBJ2-7 | TRBV20-1 | CSAEAQAGGVQEQYF
TRBJ2-5 | TRBV5-1 | CASSGGGGRMLQETQYF
TRBJ1-2 | TRBV6-1 | CASSEATIGVGYTF
TRBJ2-7 | TRBV11-2 | CASSLVPASGRVSYEQYF
TRBJ2-1 | TRBV4-2 | CASSQPDSGSYNEQFF
TRBJ2-2 | TRBV19 | CASSKGAGRASGTGELFF
TRBJ1-6 | TRBV7-2 | CASSRAPADSPLHF
TRBJ1-5 | TRBV24-1 | CATSVWQLRNNQPQHF
TRBJ2-4 | TRBV27 | CASMSISLAKNIQYF
TRBJ2-5 | TRBV9 | CASSLTPYQETQYF
TRBJ2-2 | TRBV7-2 | CASSLDPRESGGTGELFF
TRBJ2-5 | TRBV6-5 | CASSYSQGQETQYF
TRBJ2-5 | TRBV2 | CASSESGGVLETQYF
TRBJ2-3 | TRBV3-1 | CASSQLGTGTDTQYF
TRBJ1-2 | TRBV5-1 | CASSLDSYGYTF
TRBJ2-2 | TRBV5-1 | CASSLTARNTGELFF
TRBJ1-6 | TRBV6-5 | CASSHSALLHF
TRBJ2-1 | TRBV20-1 | CSARDSTSGRALVGEQFF
TRBJ2-7 | TRBV5-1 | CASSVATSGAPYEQYF
TRBJ2-3 | TRBV10-3 | CAIRQGTANTDTQYF
TRBJ2-5 | TRBV10-1 | CASSDGGQETQYF
TRBJ2-2 | TRBV7-9 | CVSSQPSGELFF
TRBJ2-7 | TRBV11-1 | CASSKGAGTYEQYF
TRBJ2-3 | TRBV6-1 | CASSHKLAGRTDTQYF
TRBJ1-3 | TRBV5-5 | CASSLAIGGRRNTIYF
TRBJ2-3 | TRBV20-1 | CSARPRIRLAGAGDTQYF
TRBJ1-2 | TRBV11-2 | CTSSLQGKANYGYTF
TRBJ2-3 | TRBV7-8 | CASSLSPPLDTQYF
TRBJ2-7 | TRBV29-1 | CSAVSRDRGYEQYF
TRBJ1-2 | TRBV7-9 | CASSPLGGLIGYTF
TRBJ2-1 | TRBV3-1 | CASSHPAGAHDEQFF
TRBJ1-2 | TRBV3-1 | CASSRDSASGGYTF
TRBJ2-5 | TRBV5-1 | CASSPVVRETQYF
TRBJ2-7 | TRBV10-3 | CAITGTPGDEQYF
TRBJ2-4 | TRBV12-3/TRBV12-4 | CASSTGQAPNIQYF
TRBJ2-7 | TRBV3-2 | CASSPPGAHHYEQYF
TRBJ2-2 | TRBV12-3/TRBV12-4 | CASRLGPANTGELFF
TRBJ1-1 | TRBV6-9 | CASSINRETEAFF
TRBJ2-2 | TRBV5-8 | CASSAGPGWTGELFF
TRBJ1-1 | TRBV28 | CASSGAQGAPGTEAFF
TRBJ2-7 | TRBV6-1 | CASREGGRVDEQYF
TRBJ2-5 | TRBV27 | CASSPIGAQETQYF